This T cell receptor (beta chain) was sequenced during a study of T cell changes during pregnancy in multiple sclerosis. The V gene's germline CDR1 is SGDLS and CDR2 YYNGEE. The CDR3 sequence is 11 residues long. Deletions cut 4 bases from V and 3 bases from J, with 5 bases between. TCRdb keeps only in-frame clones here, not all; method: immunoSEQ multiplex PCR. The sample has about 15,000 clones; 83% are singletons. The starting material was CD8+ T cells from peripheral blood mononuclear cells, obtained after pregnancy. The chain has TRBV9 and TRBJ2-7; D unresolved. This clonotype was sampled from a female donor in good health, enrolled as a control in a pregnancy study. The CDR3 DNA reads TGTGCCAGCAGCCCCAACTACGAGCAGTACTTC. Amino acids: CASSPNYEQYF.